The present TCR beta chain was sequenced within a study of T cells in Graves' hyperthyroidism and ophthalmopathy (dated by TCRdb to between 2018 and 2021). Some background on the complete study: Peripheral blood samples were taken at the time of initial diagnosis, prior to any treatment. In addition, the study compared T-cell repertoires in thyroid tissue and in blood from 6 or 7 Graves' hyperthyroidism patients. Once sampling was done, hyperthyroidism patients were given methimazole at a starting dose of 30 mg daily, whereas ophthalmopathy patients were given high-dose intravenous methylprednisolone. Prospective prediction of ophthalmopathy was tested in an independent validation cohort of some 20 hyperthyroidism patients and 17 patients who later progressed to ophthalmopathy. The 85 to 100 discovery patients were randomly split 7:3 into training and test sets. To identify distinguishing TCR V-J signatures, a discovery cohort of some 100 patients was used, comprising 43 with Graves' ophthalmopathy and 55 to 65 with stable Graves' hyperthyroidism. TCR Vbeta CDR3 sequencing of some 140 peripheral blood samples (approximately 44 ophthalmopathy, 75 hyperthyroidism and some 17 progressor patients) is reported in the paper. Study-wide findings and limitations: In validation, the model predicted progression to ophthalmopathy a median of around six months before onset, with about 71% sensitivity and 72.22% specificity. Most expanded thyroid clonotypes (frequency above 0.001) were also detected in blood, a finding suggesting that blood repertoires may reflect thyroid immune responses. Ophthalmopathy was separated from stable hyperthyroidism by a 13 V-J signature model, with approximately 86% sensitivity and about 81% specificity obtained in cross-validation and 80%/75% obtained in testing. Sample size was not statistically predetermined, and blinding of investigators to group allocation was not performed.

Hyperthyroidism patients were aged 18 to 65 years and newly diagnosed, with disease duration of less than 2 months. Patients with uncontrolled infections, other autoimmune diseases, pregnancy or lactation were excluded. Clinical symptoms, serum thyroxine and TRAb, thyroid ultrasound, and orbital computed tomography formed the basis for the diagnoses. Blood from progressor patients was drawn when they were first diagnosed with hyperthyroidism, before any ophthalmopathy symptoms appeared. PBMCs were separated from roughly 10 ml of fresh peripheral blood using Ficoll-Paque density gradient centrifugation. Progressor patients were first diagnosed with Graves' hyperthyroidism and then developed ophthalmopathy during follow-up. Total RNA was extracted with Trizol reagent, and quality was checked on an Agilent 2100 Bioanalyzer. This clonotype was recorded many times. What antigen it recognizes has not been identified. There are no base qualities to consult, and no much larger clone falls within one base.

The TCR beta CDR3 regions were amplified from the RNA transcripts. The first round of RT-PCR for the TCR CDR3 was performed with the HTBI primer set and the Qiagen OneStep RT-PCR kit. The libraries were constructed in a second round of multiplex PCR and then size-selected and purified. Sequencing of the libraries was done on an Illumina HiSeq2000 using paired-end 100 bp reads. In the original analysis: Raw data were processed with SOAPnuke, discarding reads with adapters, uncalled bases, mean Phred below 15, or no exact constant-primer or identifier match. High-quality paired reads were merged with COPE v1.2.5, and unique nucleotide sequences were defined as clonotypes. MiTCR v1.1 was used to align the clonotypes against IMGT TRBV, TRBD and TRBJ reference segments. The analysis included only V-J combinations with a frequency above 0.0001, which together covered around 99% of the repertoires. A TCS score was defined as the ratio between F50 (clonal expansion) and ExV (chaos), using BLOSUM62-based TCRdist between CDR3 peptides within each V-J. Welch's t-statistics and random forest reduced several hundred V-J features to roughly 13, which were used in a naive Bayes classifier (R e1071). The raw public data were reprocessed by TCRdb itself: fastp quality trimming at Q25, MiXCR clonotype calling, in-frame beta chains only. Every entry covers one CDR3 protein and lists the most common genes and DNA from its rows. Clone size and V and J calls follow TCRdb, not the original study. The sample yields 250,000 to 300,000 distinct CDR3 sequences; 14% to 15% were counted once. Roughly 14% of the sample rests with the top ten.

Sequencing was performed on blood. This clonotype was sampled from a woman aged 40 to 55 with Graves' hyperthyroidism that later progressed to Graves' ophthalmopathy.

The DNA is TGTGCCAGTAGTATTCAAGAGTTCTCCGGCCATGAGCAGTTCTTC. It specifies CASSIQEFSGHEQFF. The rearranged segments are TRBV19 and TRBJ2-1, with no confident D gene call. The V and J ends are trimmed by 3 bases and 8 bases, leaving 17 bases between them. The CDR3 has 15 amino acids, counting the end cysteine and phenylalanine. Only the CDR3 part of the read is kept: 45 bases, read in frame from the first base. The germline V gene (reference sequence) specifies LNHDA as CDR1 and SQIVND as CDR2.